This T cell receptor beta chain is drawn from a study of cytomegalovirus exposure and HLA in healthy donors (dated by TCRdb to 2017 to 2019). For context, the study as a whole: An earlier analysis of several hundred of the donors reported over 250 Gb of sequence data and 95 million to 120 million unique TCR beta sequences obtained from about 200 million T cells. About 330 gigabases of sequencing data and around 85 million unique TCR sequences made up an early release that covered about 640 HLA-typed donors. Class I and class II HLA loci were covered by the typing at four-digit resolution. Along with the roughly 610-subject first cohort, a separate validation cohort of over a hundred different subjects was used. A later analysis re-examined previously published TCR beta repertoires from just over 650 donors and added high-resolution HLA genotyping to investigate patterns of TCR occurrence. The study combined high-throughput TCR immunosequencing, statistical association of individual TCRs with disease status, and machine learning to predict cytomegalovirus infection status. Every discovery cohort repertoire had been produced on one sequencing platform. Across 398 genotyped donors of the cohort, an average of about 240,000 unique TCR beta nucleotide sequences per donor were sequenced, and around 20% of those sequences were non-productive. Alongside the repertoire data, information on donor age, sex, ethnicity and CMV serostatus was compiled. The study aimed to test whether signatures of past pathogen exposure could be identified by cataloging public T cell receptors. Using immunosequencing, the study profiled T cell repertoires from 640 or so subjects and related those repertoires to cytomegalovirus serostatus. An earlier analysis of nearly 600 of the donors applied high-throughput TCR beta sequencing to assess whether each TCR beta V gene segment acted as functional or pseudogenic. Genome-wide SNP genotypes for about three fifths of the roughly 700 donors were used in a later genetic analysis, which treated that subset as a discovery cohort. Four to six DR-DQ haplotypes were handled as single units for association and clustering, since linkage in the cohort was strong. The later analysis used no new phenotypic data to find candidate immune exposures, relying instead on TCR beta sequences and their occurrence across donors. Among the roughly 410 genotyped donors, approximately 81% belonged to the genetic ancestry cluster associated with self-reported Caucasian donors. Typing coverage varied by locus: roughly 620-640 donors for A, B, C, DRB1 and DQB1; more than 500 for DQA1; about 570 for DPA1; 450 to 480 for DPB1. Findings and caveats that apply to the study as a whole: Some IMGT-functional V segments, including TRBV6-2 and TRBV6-3, could not be distinguished by the 87-base-pair reads and were therefore excluded. A group of highly shared sequence variants was considered likely to be a technical artifact of the sequencing pipeline. A few of the identified cytomegalovirus-associated TCR beta chains were confirmed in vitro to be specific for cytomegalovirus antigens. V-gene and J-gene trimming of TCR beta chains was associated with a missense DCLRE1C variant in a later genetic analysis, and the association was replicated in an independent cohort. A further reported finding was that TCR beta sequences accurately predicted the HLA-A and HLA-B alleles for most subjects in the first cohort. The authors suggested that the approach could potentially be extended to other disease states and immunological phenotypes. At a false discovery rate of 0.05, a later analysis linked fewer than 20,000 TCR beta sequences to specific HLA alleles. A later analysis found that HLA-associated TCR beta chains were more clonally expanded and had lower generation probabilities than equally common non-associated chains. According to a later analysis, most CMV-associated TCR beta chains appeared to be HLA-restricted, and the HLA associations seemed to be driven largely by CMV exposure. Most TCR sequences were observed very rarely across donors, whereas some public TCRs were present in many individuals. A later analysis found that TCR association rates varied across HLA loci, with DRB1 alleles showing the most associated TCRs and HLA-C alleles the fewest. Because counts were too low, 15 to 20 rarely observed V segments, including chromosome 9 orphons, were excluded from the earlier analysis of around 590 of the donors. Cytomegalovirus status was reported to be diagnosed by the classifier with high specificity and sensitivity in both the original and validation cohorts. Strong co-occurrence of HLA alleles, especially DR and DQ, made assigning TCR associations to individual alleles difficult. HLA typing was unavailable for some donors at each locus, so association tests used only the typed subset. Presence/absence analyses assumed roughly uniform sequencing depth across donors, an assumption that may not hold. For the cohort, immune exposure information was limited to CMV serostatus. Correlated functional status among segregating V segments might reflect linkage disequilibrium, but an unknown experimental factor could not be ruled out. According to a later analysis, parvovirus B19, influenza, CMV and Epstein-Barr virus appeared linked to several top co-occurrence clusters. In a later genetic analysis, fewer N-insertions in productive TCRs were reported among donors in an Asian-associated ancestry cluster than the approximately 670-donor mean. In this cohort, only TCR beta chains were sequenced, and detectable features were limited by the absence of alpha or paired-chain data. Broadly in line with IMGT annotations, most TCR beta V segments showed up in productive rearrangements about 87% or about 30% of the time in an earlier analysis of some 590 of the donors. The study listed 170 or so TCR beta chains as associated with cytomegalovirus.

On this clone: Its antigen remains undetermined. No base quality values were provided; no much bigger clone lies one nucleotide off.

The cohort consisted of 650 to 850 healthy bone marrow donors. Cohort members were all nominally healthy when sampled, although unrecorded immune exposures were likely present. The donor was CMV seropositive and belonged to the group of over 250 seropositive cohort members. Every donor gave a peripheral blood sample, and the peripheral blood mononuclear cells from that sample were used for TCR beta sequencing. Genomic DNA extraction from the blood cell samples was performed with the Qiagen DNeasy Blood Extraction Kit. For CDR1 and CDR2, the germline V gene lists MNHEY and SVGAGI. Trimming takes 5 bases off V and 2 bases off J; junction bases not matched to a gene: 5. From cysteine to phenylalanine, the CDR3 is 15 amino acids long. Kept here is only the CDR3 DNA, which spans 45 bases and is read in frame from base 1. The library was built by means of the immunoSEQ multiplex PCR assay. For the multiplex PCR, a mixture combining 60 forward primers for TCR Vbeta segments and 13 reverse primers for TCR Jbeta segments was used. Amplification of the CDR3 region of rearranged TCR beta genes was performed with a multiplex PCR assay on genomic DNA. The amplified TCR beta libraries were sequenced on the Illumina HiSeq System as 87-base-pair reads. For the original study's pipeline: Across the 700 or so repertoires, a later analysis counted tens of millions of unique TCR beta chains, approximately 10 million of which were shared by at least two donors. To remove PCR and sequencing errors, raw reads were error-corrected and collapsed into unique sequences using a nearest-neighbor algorithm that merged closely related sequences. CDR3 sequences were aligned to IMGT reference sequences to assign V, D and J gene segments. For a sequence to be retained, at least a six-nucleotide match to both a V gene segment and a J gene segment was required. A rearrangement counted as productive if the CDR3 had no stop codons and remained in frame with V and J, and every other rearrangement counted as non-productive. CDR3 was defined according to IMGT convention as the region running from the second conserved V-encoded cysteine to the conserved J-encoded phenylalanine. The earlier analysis of about 610 of the donors excluded sequences that lacked an unambiguous match to a single V gene segment. An earlier analysis of several hundred of the donors called V segments functional above 56.7% productive rearrangements and segregating when the between-donor standard deviation exceeded 5%. A statistical classification framework was built for diagnosing cytomegalovirus status from the catalog of TCR beta chain sequences. In a later analysis, TCR nucleotide sequences were compared against IMGT/GENE-DB human TR gene sequences so that V and J genes could be assigned. In a later analysis, CDR3 sequences and most-parsimonious VDJ recombination scenarios were assigned using the TCRdist pipeline. In a later analysis, every TCR beta chain was defined by the combination of its CDR3 amino acid sequence and its V-gene family, and reads without a unique V-gene family were dropped. A later analysis removed 592 highly shared, low-generation-probability nucleotide sequences to deal with suspected cross-contamination and a sequencing artifact. For each public chain, a later analysis derived a clonal expansion index from normalized ranks of inferred template counts within each repertoire. A later analysis computed generation probabilities with a VDJ recombination model fitted to out-of-frame rearrangements, and checked the results against IGoR. In a later analysis, TCR-TCR, TCR-HLA and TCR-CMV co-occurrence was scored with hypergeometric tests, and a repertoire-size bias correction was applied to TCR pairs. In a later analysis, false discovery rates were estimated by permuting HLA or CMV assignments 20 times. In a later analysis, co-occurring TCRs were grouped using DBSCAN, and TCRdist sequence similarity was added for clustering within HLA-allele-positive subsets. Repertoires with fewer than 30,000 or more than 120,000 public chains were left out of co-occurrence clustering, as were about five repertoires with anomalous nucleotide sharing. TCRdb obtained this table from immuneACCESS and retained in-frame rearrangements with V and J assigned. These tables miss some clones; where compared with another copy, unresolved V genes account for less than half of the shortfall, and the remainder is unexplained. From that table come the V and J calls and clone size; the DNA was used to work out D and trimming. The sample table records about 160,000 clones; around four fifths of these occur just once. Of the sample, about 9.7% is held by the ten largest clones.

The sequencing input was PBMCs. The chain employs TRBV6-5 and TRBJ2-7, with TRBD1 matching 11 junction bases. The receptor was derived from a man aged 18 to 29 in good health and CMV-seropositive. The nucleotide sequence is given as TGTGCCAGCAGTCATGGGACAGGGGGACCCTACGAGCAGTACTTC. Translation gives CASSHGTGGPYEQYF.